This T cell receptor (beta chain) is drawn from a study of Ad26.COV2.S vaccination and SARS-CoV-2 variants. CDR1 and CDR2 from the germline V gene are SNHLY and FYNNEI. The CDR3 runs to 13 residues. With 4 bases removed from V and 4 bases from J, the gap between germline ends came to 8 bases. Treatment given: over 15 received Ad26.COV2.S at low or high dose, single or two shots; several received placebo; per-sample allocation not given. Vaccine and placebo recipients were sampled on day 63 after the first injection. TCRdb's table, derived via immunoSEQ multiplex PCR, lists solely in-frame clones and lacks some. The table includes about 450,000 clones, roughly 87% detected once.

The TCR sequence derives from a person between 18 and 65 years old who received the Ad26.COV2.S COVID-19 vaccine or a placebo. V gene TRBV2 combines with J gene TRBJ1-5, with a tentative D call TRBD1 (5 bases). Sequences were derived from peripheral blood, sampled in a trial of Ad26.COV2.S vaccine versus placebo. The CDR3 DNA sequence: TGTGCCAGCAGTGTGACAGCAAATCAGCCCCAGCATTTT. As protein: CASSVTANQPQHF.